A selection of T cell receptor beta chains follows, all from one sample in a study of blood T cell repertoires in COVID-19. Generated by immunoSEQ multiplex PCR, the TCRdb table keeps only in-frame clones and is missing some. The data show about 140,000 clones, around 87% seen once. Material for sequencing was peripheral blood. The origin of the receptors is a human donor in a cohort sampled during active COVID-19. Both conserved end residues are part of each CDR3. The order of the fields is V gene, J gene, CDR3 length, CDR3 protein.

>TRBV7-3|TRBJ2-7|15
CASSLSAGQGYEQYF
>TRBV5-4|TRBJ1-4|15
CASSLGGQGNEKLFF
>TRBV6-6|TRBJ1-2|16
CASSYPTGTKNYGYTF
>TRBV5-5|TRBJ2-5|16
CASSPRTSGGQETQYF
>TRBV6-1|TRBJ2-3|15
CASSETSGGADTQYF
>TRBV5-1|TRBJ1-3|16
CASSPRTGGIRNTIYF
>TRBV2|TRBJ2-1|13
CASVGGLGREQFF
>TRBV5-8|TRBJ2-1|17
CASSLTGTSGDYNEQFF
>TRBV9|TRBJ2-1|13
CASSMGGAYEQFF
>TRBV12-5|TRBJ1-3|14
CASGTGNPGNTIYF
>TRBV7-3|TRBJ2-3|14
CASSLFTSTDTQYF
>TRBV10-2|TRBJ2-7|16
CASSDGSNLLSYEQYF
>TRBV6-4|TRBJ2-2|13
CASSVTSVGELFF
>TRBV6-5|TRBJ1-5|15
CASSDRDLSNQPQHF
>TRBV6-2/TRBV6-3|TRBJ2-5|14
CASSYRGYQETQYF
>TRBV24-1|TRBJ2-1|16
CATSDSSGSIENEQFF
>TRBV11-3|TRBJ2-5|13
CASTRDREETQYF
>TRBV4-2|TRBJ2-7|16
CASSQDWPKSLYEQYF
>TRBV7-3|TRBJ2-1|15
CASSLLAGVGNEQFF
>TRBV5-1|TRBJ1-6|16
CASSLGTGLQNSPLHF
>TRBV7-3|TRBJ2-1|15
CASSSRRLSYNEQFF
>TRBV5-4|TRBJ2-1|15
CASSLLAGLYNEQFF
>TRBV11-2|TRBJ2-1|14
CASSLGFKHNEQFF
>TRBV12-3/TRBV12-4|TRBJ1-6|13
CASSLWGGVSLHF
>TRBV27|TRBJ2-1|15
CASSPGDRVSNEQFF
>TRBV27|TRBJ2-7|14
CASSLSEQSYEQYF
>TRBV6-5|TRBJ2-7|13
CASTKGQGYEQYF
>TRBV3-1/TRBV3-2|TRBJ1-2|14
CASSQDFQGYGYTF
>TRBV5-6|TRBJ2-1|14
CASSMRDWDNEQFF
>TRBV19|TRBJ1-1|13
CASSGGSRLEAFF
>TRBV12-3/TRBV12-4|TRBJ1-2|13
CASSLSRVDGYTF
>TRBV5-6|TRBJ1-2|15
CASRETGMINYGYTF
>TRBV11-2|TRBJ2-1|15
CASSLGQGLAGMQFF
>TRBV11-2|TRBJ2-7|13
CASTQGGSREQYF
>TRBV3-1/TRBV3-2|TRBJ2-2|12
CASSLRAGELFF
>TRBV5-5|TRBJ1-5|15
CASSLGQGGNQPQHF
>TRBV6-6|TRBJ2-7|16
CASSYDPRDRNYEQYF
>TRBV30|TRBJ2-1|13
CAWRSASGNEQFF
>TRBV10-3|TRBJ2-3|13
CAIGGGRRDTQYF
>TRBV28|TRBJ1-4|15
CASSSGQGTNEKLFF
>TRBV7-3|TRBJ2-7|16
CASSKTSGRPDYEQYF
>TRBV5-1|TRBJ1-1|14
CASSFRDRDTEAFF
>TRBV5-1|TRBJ2-1|16
CASSSHGQGDGNEQFF
>TRBV5-6|TRBJ1-1|16
CASSKPGVQGGTEAFF
>TRBV29-1|TRBJ1-3|13
CSVGQGEGNTIYF
>TRBV19|TRBJ2-7|15
CASSIASGRAYEQYF
>TRBV5-1|TRBJ1-4|15
CASSSDRSPNEKLFF
>TRBV19|TRBJ2-5|16
CASSRVGLAGGETQYF
>TRBV2|TRBJ2-1|18
CASSAYELEGIRYNEQFF
>TRBV6-5|TRBJ1-1|15
CASSREGGAASEAFF
>TRBV3-1/TRBV3-2|TRBJ2-7|16
CASSLRAAGLSYEQYF
>TRBV30|TRBJ1-2|11
CAWRRAGGYTF
>TRBV5-4|TRBJ1-2|13
CASSYRENYGYTF
>TRBV6-6|TRBJ1-3|16
CASSFRDSGSGNTIYF
>TRBV6-1|TRBJ2-7|15
CASSEGHPSSYEQYF
>TRBV7-9|TRBJ1-1|13
CASSVQANTEAFF
>TRBV3-1/TRBV3-2|TRBJ1-1|14
CASSQDRAATEAFF
>TRBV5-1|TRBJ2-1|15
CASRASSGGYNEQFF
>TRBV18|TRBJ1-1|13
CASSLTRNTEAFF
>TRBV7-9|TRBJ1-1|12
CASSFGNTEAFF